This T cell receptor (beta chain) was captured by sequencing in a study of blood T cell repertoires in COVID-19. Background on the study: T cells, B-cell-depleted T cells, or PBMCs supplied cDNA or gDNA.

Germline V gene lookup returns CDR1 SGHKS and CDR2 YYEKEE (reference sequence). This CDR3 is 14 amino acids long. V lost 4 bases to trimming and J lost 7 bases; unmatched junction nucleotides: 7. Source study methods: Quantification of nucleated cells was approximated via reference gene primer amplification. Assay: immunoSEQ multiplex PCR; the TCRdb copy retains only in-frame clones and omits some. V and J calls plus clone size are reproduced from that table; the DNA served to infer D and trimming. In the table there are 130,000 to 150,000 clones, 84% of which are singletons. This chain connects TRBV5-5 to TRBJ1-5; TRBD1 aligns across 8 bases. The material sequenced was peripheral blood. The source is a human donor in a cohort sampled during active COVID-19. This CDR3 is CASSLDREGQPQHF. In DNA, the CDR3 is TGTGCCAGCAGCCTGGACAGGGAGGGGCAGCCCCAGCATTTT.